A single sample is the source of the 28 T cell receptor beta chains below, sequenced in a study of neurological immune-mediated disorders. Time point denoted: longitudinal time-point 1 (baseline). TCRdb called the 5' RACE reads again in MiXCR, with one record for every CDR3 protein. The sample lists tens of thousands of distinct CDR3 sequences; roughly 10% were seen once. The sample consisted of PBMCs. Receptors were obtained from a man aged 25-40 years in good health.

This clonotype was counted many times. V gene TRBV9 combines with J gene TRBJ2-5; 12 positions agree with TRBD2. This CDR3 has 18 residues. Germline trimming cut 2 bases from V and 2 bases from J; bases unmatched to any gene: 10. Germline V gene lookup returns CDR1 SGDLS and CDR2 YYNGEE. The CDR3 here is CASSVGILGLAGQETQYF. Written as DNA, the CDR3 is TGTGCCAGCAGCGTGGGAATACTTGGACTAGCGGGACAAGAGACCCAGTACTTC.

This clonotype was recorded many times. This chain joins TRBV7-8 and TRBJ1-5; D remains ambiguous. The V and J ends lost 4 bases and 2 bases respectively, with 12 bases between them. This CDR3 has 15 amino acids. CDR1 is SGHVS, CDR2 FQNEAQ, per germline. The CDR3 is CASSYNLGGNQPQHF. The CDR3 nucleotides are TGTGCCAGCAGCTATAATCTTGGGGGCAATCAGCCCCAGCATTTT.

Turning to this clonotype: The DNA is left out, because the CDR3 cannot be placed on it with certainty; the CDR3 is given as TCRdb lists it. The chain recombines TRBV29-1 with TRBJ2-1; TRBD1, the table's D call, lacks a check against the DNA. The CDR3 contains 12 residues when both ends are counted. Germline V CDR1 and CDR2: SQVTM, ANQGSEA. Here the CDR3 reads CSVGTGTNEHFF.

This clonotype has ten or more counts. An end of the junction differs from the germline gene, which may be a read error. This sequence joins TRBV5-1 and TRBJ2-1; 8 bases are shared with TRBD1. Per the germline V gene, CDR1 is SGHRS and CDR2 is YFSETQ. This CDR3 is built from 12 residues. The CDR3 sequence: CASSLGGTGMLF. The CDR3, as DNA: TGCGCCAGCAGCTTGGGAGGGACAGGCATGCTCTTC.

In its sample, this clonotype was seen many times. CDR3 region: CASSPWTGALDEQFF. CDR3 in DNA: TGTGCCAGCAGCCCCTGGACAGGGGCTTTGGATGAGCAGTTCTTC. The chain recombines TRBV7-8 with TRBJ2-1; 9 bases are shared with TRBD1. V shed 5 bases, J shed 8 bases, and the junction held 10 bases outside the gene matches. The CDR3 extends over 15 amino acids. The germline V gene has CDR1 SGHVS and CDR2 FQNEAQ.

Many counts were recorded for this clonotype. This sequence joins TRBV10-1 and TRBJ2-7; D unresolved. Trimming shortened V by 0 bases and J by 4 bases, and 16 bases separated the two germline ends. The CDR3 sequence is 16 residues long. Germline V CDR1 and CDR2: WNHNN, SYGVQD (reference sequence). CDR3 DNA sequence: TGCGCCAGCAGTGAGTCGAAGGTGGCCAGAGAATACGAGCAGTACTTC. It encodes CASSESKVAREYEQYF.

This clonotype was recorded at least ten times. This chain joins TRBV27 and TRBJ1-6; 7 nucleotides align to TRBD1. The germline gives CDR1 MNHEY, CDR2 SMNVEV (reference sequence). The J segment lost 2 bases and the V segment lost 6 bases, leaving 4 bases of the junction unmatched. The CDR3 extends over 15 amino acids. The CDR3 DNA reads TGTGCCAGCAGCCTTCAGGGGGCCTATAATTCACCCCTCCACTTT. Protein sequence: CASSLQGAYNSPLHF.

This clonotype occurred many times. V is TRBV6-6 and J is TRBJ2-3; 7 bases fit TRBD1. The CDR3 runs 17 residues. Germline CDR1 reads MNHNY; CDR2 reads SVGAGI (reference sequence). V lost 5 bases and J lost 4; bases outside the gene matches: 15. This CDR3 is CASSLGVRKTGPDTQYF. The CDR3 coding sequence is TGTGCCAGCAGTCTGGGGGTCCGAAAGACAGGGCCAGATACGCAGTATTTT.

This clonotype has at least ten counts. The germline gene is not matched at one end of the junction; a read error may be the cause. This sequence joins TRBV20-1 and TRBJ2-7; D not certain. From germline, CDR1 is DFQATT and CDR2 SNEGSKA (reference sequence). This CDR3 region has 13 residues. DNA for the CDR3: TGCAGTGCTAGAGCCCAACTTCCTTACGGGCAGTACTTC. Amino acids: CSARAQLPYGQYF.

This clonotype has at least ten counts. The chain combines TRBV5-1 with TRBJ1-3; 8 nucleotides agree with TRBD1. V trimming: 0 bases; J trimming: 0 bases; junction bases outside the gene matches: 8. Germline V lookup: CDR1 SGHRS, CDR2 YFSETQ. This CDR3 comprises 18 residues. CDR3 sequence (DNA): TGCGCCAGCAGCTTGGAGGTGCAGGGGGCCCGCTCTGGAAACACCATATATTTT. Translating gives CASSLEVQGARSGNTIYF.

This clonotype was recorded many times. V and J are TRBV2 and TRBJ1-5; D might be TRBD1 (6 bases). V lost 2 bases and J 9 bases, leaving 17 bases between the germline ends. Germline-derived CDR1 and CDR2 are SNHLY and FYNNEI. CDR3 size: 15 residues. The CDR3 sequence: CASSETSQGIWPQHF. The CDR3 DNA reads TGTGCCAGCAGTGAAACCAGCCAGGGGATCTGGCCCCAGCATTTT.

In its sample, this clonotype was seen many times. The CDR3, as DNA: TGCGCCAGCGCCGCTTACACAGATACGCAGTATTTT. Translated: CASAAYTDTQYF. The V call is TRBV5-1, the J call TRBJ2-3, with D uncertain. The CDR3 covers 12 residues. With 7 bases removed from V and 2 bases from J, the gap between germline ends came to 8 bases. Germline V gene data show CDR1 as SGHRS and CDR2 as YFSETQ. Drawing the rest from reference TRBV5-1 and TRBJ2-3, the complete variable domain is KAGVTQTPRYLIKTRGQQVTLSCSPISGHRSVSWYQQTPGQGLQFLFEYFSETQRNKGNFPGRFSGRQFSNSRSEMNVSTLELGDSALYLCASAAYTDTQYFGPGTRLTVL.

This chain joins TRBV7-9 and TRBJ2-5; tentative D call: TRBD2 (6 bases). Germline CDR1 reads SEHNR; CDR2 reads FQNEAQ (reference sequence). V lost 5 bases to trimming and J lost 4 bases, with 17 bases between them. The CDR3 extends over 15 amino acids. The CDR3 DNA reads as TGTGCCAGCAGCCTTATGGCGGGAAGGGGAGAGACCCAGTACTTC. This encodes CASSLMAGRGETQYF.

This clonotype was counted many times. The chain is built from TRBV28 and TRBJ1-6; 9 bases line up with TRBD1. V lost 5 bases and J lost 7; bases outside the gene matches: 9. CDR1 and CDR2 from the germline V gene are MDHEN and SYDVKM. CDR3 size: 16 residues. In DNA, the CDR3 is TGTGCCAGCAGTCCAACCGGGACAGGGTACAATTCACCCCTCCACTTT. Protein sequence: CASSPTGTGYNSPLHF.

This clonotype was detected ten times or more. This rearrangement joins TRBV5-1 to TRBJ2-1, with D possibly matching TRBD2 (6 bases). The V end was cut by 3 bases, the J end by 3 bases, with 13 bases between. The germline V gene encodes CDR1 SGHRS and CDR2 YFSETQ. This CDR3 has 15 residues. CDR3 in DNA: TGCGCCAGCAGCTCCCCGGGACTGTTCTACAATGAGCAGTTCTTC. Protein product: CASSSPGLFYNEQFF. The variable domain in full, completed from reference TRBV5-1 and TRBJ2-1, reads KAGVTQTPRYLIKTRGQQVTLSCSPISGHRSVSWYQQTPGQGLQFLFEYFSETQRNKGNFPGRFSGRQFSNSRSEMNVSTLELGDSALYLCASSSPGLFYNEQFFGPGTRLTVL.

The rearrangement uses TRBV5-1 and TRBJ1-1; no clear D gene. CDR1 is SGHRS and CDR2 is YFSETQ in the germline V gene. The CDR3 length is 11 residues. Trimming cost V 4 bases and J 7 bases, with 8 bases left between them. CDR3 DNA: TGCGCCAGCAGCCCCGGGCTTGAAGCTTTCTTT. Translating gives CASSPGLEAFF.

This clonotype occurred many times. V usage is TRBV5-1 and J usage is TRBJ2-1, with TRBD1 identical over 8 bases. The CDR3 contains 14 residues. The germline gives CDR1 SGHRS, CDR2 YFSETQ. V lost 4 bases to trimming and J lost 6 bases; unmatched junction nucleotides: 6. CDR3 DNA: TGCGCCAGCAGCATGAGACAGGGGCTCAATGAGCAGTTCTTC. This translates into CASSMRQGLNEQFF.

This clonotype has ten or more counts. The rearrangement uses TRBV20-1 and TRBJ2-1, with D tentatively TRBD2 (5 bases). Germline V gene data show CDR1 as DFQATT and CDR2 as SNEGSKA (reference sequence). The CDR3 is made up of 15 amino acids. The germline V and J ends were trimmed by 5 bases and 4 bases, with 18 bases remaining between them. The CDR3 nucleotides read TGCAGTGCTGAAGGAGGCGGCGCCACTTACAATGAGCAGTTCTTC. Encoded protein: CSAEGGGATYNEQFF.

This clonotype came up many times. This chain joins TRBV7-7 and TRBJ2-1; maybe TRBD1 (5 bases). Germline CDR1 reads SSHAT; CDR2 reads FNYEAQ (reference sequence). The CDR3 has 15 amino acids. V was cut by 1 base and J by 0 bases, with 7 bases left in between. For the CDR3, the DNA is TGTGCCAGCAGCTTAGACAGGTTCTCCTACAATGAGCAGTTCTTC. This codes for CASSLDRFSYNEQFF.

Many counts were recorded for this clonotype. V and J are TRBV3-1 and TRBJ2-5; possibly TRBD2 for D (5 bases). The CDR3 consists of 13 residues. Germline V gene sequence: CDR1 LGHDT, CDR2 YNNKEL (reference sequence). Trimming removed 4 bases at V and 3 bases at J, with 9 bases between. CDR3 coding DNA: TGTGCCAGCAGCCTTCGGGGAGAAGAGACCCAGTACTTC. Its protein is CASSLRGEETQYF.

The V and J genes are TRBV10-3 and TRBJ2-7; D perhaps matches TRBD1 (5 bases). Trimming cost V 6 bases and J 1 base, with 13 bases left between them. Germline loops: CDR1 ENHRY, CDR2 SYGVKD. The CDR3 covers 14 residues. The CDR3 coding sequence is TGTGCCATCAGCTTGGCAGGGCAGTCCTACGAGCAGTACTTC. Amino acid sequence: CAISLAGQSYEQYF.

This clonotype was counted ten times or more. The V gene is TRBV6-5, the J gene TRBJ2-2, with D uncertain. This CDR3 spans 17 amino acids. Germline CDR1 is MNHEY and CDR2 is SVGAGI. V was cut by 6 bases and J by 0 bases, with 17 bases left in between. The CDR3 nucleotides are TGTGCCAGCAGCCCCGGAGAGTGGCACACGAACACCGGGGAGCTGTTTTTT. It codes for CASSPGEWHTNTGELFF.

This clonotype has a count of ten or more. The genes are TRBV2 and TRBJ2-7; D call uncertain. CDR1 and CDR2 (germline): SNHLY, FYNNEI. V was pared by 9 bases and J by 2 bases, with 14 bases between. The CDR3 is made up of 13 amino acids. CDR3 DNA sequence: TGTGCCAGTGAAATTGAGGCGGCCTACGAGCAGTACTTC. Its translation is CASEIEAAYEQYF.

A remark on this clonotype: It may be a read error: a sequence one base away is much more abundant. The chain uses TRBV5-1 and TRBJ2-1; 12 nucleotides match TRBD2. From germline, CDR1 is SGHRS and CDR2 YFSETQ. The CDR3 length is 16 residues. Germline trimming cut 4 bases from V and 6 bases from J; bases unmatched to any gene: 8. The CDR3 is CASSGGASGRGNEQFF. In nucleotides, the CDR3 is TGCGCCAGCAGCGGGGGAGCTAGCGGGAGGGGCAATGAGCAGTTCTTC.

This clonotype has ten or more counts. The gene calls are TRBV12-3 or TRBV12-4 and TRBJ1-2; D unresolved. V was clipped by 2 bases and J by 6 bases, with 10 bases between them. The CDR3 extends over 13 amino acids. CDR3 sequence (DNA): TGTGCCAGCAGTTTACTGGAGAACGATGGCTACACCTTC. Its protein product is CASSLLENDGYTF.

In this sample, this clonotype turned up many times. The CDR3 region is CASSQESRQVENTGELFF. As DNA, the CDR3 is TGCGCCAGCAGCCAAGAGAGCAGACAGGTAGAGAACACCGGGGAGCTGTTTTTT. The gene calls are TRBV4-1 and TRBJ2-2; maybe TRBD1 (6 bases). V shed 0 bases and J shed 1 base, with 15 bases lying between them. This CDR3 is 18 amino acids long. CDR1 is MGHRA and CDR2 is YSYEKL in the germline V gene.

A remark on this clonotype: Since a much larger clone is just one base distant, this may be a read error. The chain uses TRBV3-1 and TRBJ2-2, with D tentatively TRBD2 (6 bases). The V gene's germline CDR1 is LGHDT and CDR2 YNNKEL (reference sequence). The CDR3 covers 15 residues. V lost 2 bases and J 6 bases, leaving 13 bases between the germline ends. The CDR3 sequence is CASSQRVAEAGELFF. The CDR3 nucleotides are TGTGCCAGCAGCCAAAGGGTAGCGGAAGCCGGGGAGCTGTTTTTT.

This sequence joins TRBV5-1 and TRBJ1-6, with D uncertain. The CDR3 is 14 residues long. Looked up from germline, CDR1 is SGHRS and CDR2 is YFSETQ. V was clipped by 5 bases and J by 5 bases, with 11 bases between them. Here the CDR3 DNA reads TGCGCCAGCAGAAATGAGGGTAATAATTCACCCCTCCACTTT. Translation: CASRNEGNNSPLHF.